One sample yielded the 2 T cell receptor beta chains listed below, sequenced in a study of T-cell reconstitution after alpha-beta-depleted transplantation in children. Unique molecular identifiers were used to barcode this TCRbeta library. MiXCR, run by TCRdb on the PCR reads, gives a single entry per CDR3 protein. The sample lists approximately 300,000 distinct CDR3 sequences; just over 7.5% were seen once. These receptors are not linked to any known antigen. Study results and limitations: A year had passed since transplant, and T-cell counts and diversity by then came mostly from newly produced T cells.

Source: peripheral blood, taken 360 days after TCRalphabeta/CD19-depleted stem cell transplant. The receptors derive from a female patient aged 2-9 years who had a stem cell transplant for Fanconi anemia, so the T cells may come from the graft donor.

This clonotype was seen ten or more times. The chain uses TRBV12-3 or TRBV12-4 and TRBJ1-1; 8 nucleotides align to TRBD1. This CDR3 contains 15 residues. V lost 6 bases, J lost 5 bases, and 11 bases stayed unmatched. CDR3 loop: CASSPGQGLGTEAFF. The CDR3 DNA follows: TGTGCCAGCAGCCCTGGACAGGGTCTAGGGACTGAAGCTTTCTTT.

This clonotype was found a few times. The rearrangement joins TRBV5-1 to TRBJ1-4; maybe TRBD1 (5 bases). Trimming cost V 0 bases and J 8 bases, with 17 bases left between them. This CDR3 comprises 16 residues. Per the germline V gene, CDR1 is SGHRS and CDR2 is YFSETQ. For the CDR3, the DNA is TGCGCCAGCAGCTTGGGGGCGACGGCAGGGCAGGAAAAACTGTTTTTT. This translates into CASSLGATAGQEKLFF.